The 16 T cell receptor beta chains below were found in one sample sequenced in a study of T-cell memory formation after mild COVID-19. TCRdb itself ran the 5' RACE reads through MiXCR, one entry per CDR3 protein. The repertoire holds a few hundred thousand distinct CDR3 sequences, 14% seen once, with roughly 21% in the top ten. Sequencing input: PBMCs or a T cell subset sorted from them (not recorded which). The receptors come from a man aged 18 to 35 who had mild COVID-19 (a few samples of this study predate the infection). Cell type and time point are not known.

Here the CDR3 reads CASSPGQGNTIYF. As DNA, the CDR3 is TGTGCCAGCAGCCCGGGACAGGGAAACACCATATATTTT. This chain joins TRBV3-1 and TRBJ1-3; 7 bases are shared with TRBD1. CDR3 length: 13 amino acids. After removal of 4 bases from V and 4 bases from J, the junction contained 1 base not matched to a gene. Germline loops: CDR1 LGHDT, CDR2 YNNKEL (reference sequence).

The rearrangement uses TRBV6-2 or TRBV6-3 and TRBJ2-7; either TRBD1 or TRBD2 may supply D (6 bases each). V lost 2 bases and J lost 2, with 16 bases in between. Germline V lookup: CDR1 MNHEY, CDR2 SVGEGT. The CDR3 spans 16 residues. The chain's CDR3 is CASSYDGGFRAYEQYF. CDR3 bases: TGTGCCAGCAGTTACGACGGGGGCTTTAGGGCCTACGAGCAGTACTTC.

V and J are TRBV2 and TRBJ1-5, with 11 bases that match TRBD1. The CDR3 loop spans 15 amino acids. Germline assignment: CDR1 SNHLY and CDR2 FYNNEI. Unmatched junction bases numbered 6, after V lost 5 bases and J lost 6 bases. The CDR3 reads CASSSRTGGSQPQHF. CDR3 coding DNA: TGTGCCAGCAGTAGTAGGACAGGGGGCAGTCAGCCCCAGCATTTT.

In its sample, this clonotype was seen many times. The chain joins TRBV6-4 to TRBJ1-5; 7 bases map to TRBD1. V lost 5 bases, J lost 2 bases, and 6 bases stayed unmatched. This CDR3 comprises 15 residues. Germline V gene data show CDR1 as MRHNA and CDR2 as SNTAGT. The chain's CDR3 is CASSQTGSGNQPQHF. In DNA, the CDR3 is TGTGCCAGCAGTCAGACAGGGTCCGGCAATCAGCCCCAGCATTTT.

This clonotype was recorded a few times. This chain joins TRBV5-1 and TRBJ2-5; either TRBD1 or TRBD2 may fit D (5 bases each). Trimming cost V 2 bases and J 5 bases, with 16 bases left between them. In germline, CDR1 is SGHRS, CDR2 YFSETQ. CDR3 length equals 15 residues. CDR3 DNA sequence: TGCGCCAGCAGCTTCTACGGGGACGAAAAGGAGACCCAGTACTTC. Its translation is CASSFYGDEKETQYF.

This clonotype came up a few times. The chain joins TRBV9 to TRBJ2-7; possibly TRBD2 for D (6 bases). This CDR3 is 14 amino acids long. Trimming pared 4 bases from V and 6 bases from J, leaving 17 bases between. Germline assignment: CDR1 SGDLS and CDR2 YYNGEE. The CDR3: CASSPGGLRLEQYF. The CDR3 DNA reads as TGTGCCAGCAGCCCCGGAGGGCTCCGTCTCGAGCAGTACTTC.

This rearrangement joins TRBV7-8 to TRBJ2-3, with a tentative D call TRBD1 (5 bases). CDR1 is SGHVS and CDR2 is FQNEAQ in the germline V gene. The CDR3 has 15 residues. The germline V and J ends were trimmed by 4 bases and 1 base, with 12 bases remaining between them. Here the CDR3 DNA reads TGTGCCAGCAGCTCCCGCAGGGTTCGCACAGATACGCAGTATTTT. Protein product: CASSSRRVRTDTQYF.

This chain uses TRBV19 with TRBJ2-2; D is possibly TRBD1 (5 bases). The V end lost 7 bases, the J end lost 1 base, and 7 bases lay between the germline ends. Germline V CDR1 and CDR2: LNHDA, SQIVND (reference sequence). The length of the CDR3 is 13 residues. The CDR3 DNA is TGTGCCAGTAACAGGCAGAACACCGGGGAGCTGTTTTTT. Protein product: CASNRQNTGELFF.

The chain carries TRBV10-3 and TRBJ1-2; 8 bases align to TRBD1. The V segment lost 3 bases and the J segment 7 bases; nucleotides outside the gene matches: 4. Per germline, CDR1 ENHRY and CDR2 SYGVKD. The CDR3 consists of 13 residues. CDR3 loop: CAISETGGIGYTF. As DNA, the CDR3 is TGTGCCATCAGTGAAACAGGGGGAATTGGCTACACCTTC.

This clonotype was counted between two and nine times. The V gene is TRBV15, the J gene TRBJ2-3; 9 bases match TRBD2. The CDR3 sequence is 15 residues long. In germline, CDR1 is LNHNV, CDR2 YYDKDF (reference sequence). V shed 0 bases, J shed 9 bases, and the junction held 7 bases outside the gene matches. The CDR3 loop is CATSREAGGWGTQYF. In DNA, the CDR3 is TGTGCCACCAGCAGAGAAGCGGGGGGCTGGGGGACGCAGTATTTT.

This clonotype was counted a few times. V usage is TRBV29-1 and J usage is TRBJ2-1; 8 bases map to TRBD1. The CDR3 runs 15 residues. Germline V lookup: CDR1 SQVTM, CDR2 ANQGSEA. The V and J ends lost 4 bases and 3 bases, in that order; junction bases with no gene match: 8. This CDR3 reads CSVVRQGAYYNEQFF. CDR3 coding DNA: TGCAGCGTTGTCCGGCAGGGGGCTTACTACAATGAGCAGTTCTTC.

V gene TRBV20-1 combines with J gene TRBJ1-1; the D is unclear. Germline CDR1 DFQATT, CDR2 SNEGSKA (reference sequence). This CDR3 spans 10 amino acids. The V end lost 5 bases, the J end lost 11 bases, and 12 bases lay between the germline ends. This CDR3 is CSAGPLWAFF. CDR3 bases: TGCAGTGCTGGCCCCTTGTGGGCTTTCTTT.

This sequence joins TRBV5-4 and TRBJ2-7; TRBD1 matches at 10 bases. Unmatched junction bases numbered 7, after V lost 4 bases and J lost 0 bases. The CDR3 covers 16 residues. Germline V lookup: CDR1 SGHNT, CDR2 YYREEE (reference sequence). The CDR3: CASSRGQGRSSYEQYF. The CDR3 DNA is TGTGCCAGCAGCCGGGGACAGGGGAGAAGCTCCTACGAGCAGTACTTC.

This rearrangement joins TRBV20-1 to TRBJ1-2; D not resolved. With 7 bases removed from V and 4 bases from J, the gap between germline ends came to 7 bases. In germline, CDR1 is DFQATT, CDR2 SNEGSKA (reference sequence). CDR3 size: 10 residues. Here the CDR3 reads CSVGAYGYTF. CDR3 bases: TGCAGTGTGGGTGCCTATGGCTACACCTTC.

This clonotype has ten or more counts. The genes are TRBV5-1 and TRBJ2-7; D remains unclear. The CDR3 is 13 amino acids. Trimming took off 4 bases at V and 6 bases at J, with 14 bases between the two ends. CDR1 SGHRS and CDR2 YFSETQ come from the germline V gene. The CDR3 sequence: CASSPPQGPEQYV. The CDR3 bases are TGCGCCAGCAGCCCACCCCAAGGGCCCGAGCAGTACGTC.

This clonotype was counted only a few times. In DNA form, the CDR3 reads TGCGCCAGCAGCCCGGTGGGACAACGAAAAGATACGCAGTATTTT. Translating gives CASSPVGQRKDTQYF. The chain recombines TRBV5-1 with TRBJ2-3, with TRBD1 as a possible D gene (6 bases). This CDR3 comprises 15 residues. Trimming left V 4 bases short and J 5 bases short, with 17 bases between. Germline CDR1 and CDR2: SGHRS and YFSETQ.